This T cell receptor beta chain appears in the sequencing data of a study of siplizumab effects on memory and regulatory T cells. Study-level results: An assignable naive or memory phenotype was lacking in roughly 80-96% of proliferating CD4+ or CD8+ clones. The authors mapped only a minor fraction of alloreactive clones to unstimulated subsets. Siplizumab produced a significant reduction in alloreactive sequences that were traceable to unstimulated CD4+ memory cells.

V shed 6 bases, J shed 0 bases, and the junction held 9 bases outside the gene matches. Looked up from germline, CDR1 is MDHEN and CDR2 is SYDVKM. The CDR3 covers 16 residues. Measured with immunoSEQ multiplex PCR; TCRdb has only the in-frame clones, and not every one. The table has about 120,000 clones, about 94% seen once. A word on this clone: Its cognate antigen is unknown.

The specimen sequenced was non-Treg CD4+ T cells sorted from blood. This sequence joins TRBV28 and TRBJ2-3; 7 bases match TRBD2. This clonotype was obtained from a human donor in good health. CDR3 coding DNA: TGTGCCAGCAGCCTCTCCGGGGGGATTAGCACAGATACGCAGTATTTT. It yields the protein CASSLSGGISTDTQYF. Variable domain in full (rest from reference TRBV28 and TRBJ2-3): DVKVTQSSRYLVKRTGEKVFLECVQDMDHENMFWYRQDPGLGLRLIYFSYDVKMKEKGDIPEGYSVSREKKERFSLILESASTNQTSMYLCASSLSGGISTDTQYFGPGTRLTVL.